This TCR beta chain was captured by sequencing in a study of blood T cell repertoires in COVID-19. Study as a whole: Nucleic acid was either cDNA or gDNA, and it came from T cells, B-cell-depleted T cells, or PBMCs.

Trimming pared 1 base from V and 2 bases from J, leaving 8 bases between. This CDR3 region has 14 residues. Germline values: CDR1 LGHDT, CDR2 YNNKEL (reference sequence). Profiling relied on immunoSEQ multiplex PCR, and the TCRdb table lists in-frame clones only, not all of them. The sample includes some 97,000 clones, more than 65% of them seen just once. Input material: peripheral blood. The chain recombines TRBV3-1 (or the pseudogene TRBV3-2) with TRBJ1-2; D is undetermined. The clonotype originates from a man in his 70s with active or convalescent COVID-19. The CDR3 region is CASSQVPVNYGYTF. CDR3 bases: TGTGCCAGCAGCCAAGTCCCCGTAAACTATGGCTACACCTTC.